Given below is one T cell receptor (beta chain) in context. The CDR3 is made up of 13 amino acids. With 7 bases removed from V and 0 bases from J, the gap between germline ends came to 10 bases. This record belongs to a study of blood T cell repertoires in COVID-19. Study summary: From T cells, B-cell-depleted T cells, or PBMCs came the material, which was cDNA or gDNA.

The authors' processing: The authors estimated nucleated cell counts from reference gene primer amplification. Generated by immunoSEQ multiplex PCR, the TCRdb table keeps only in-frame clones and is missing some. The V and J calls and clone size were taken over from that table, and D and trimming were inferred from the DNA. The repertoire consists of around 100,000 clones, with around 85% occurring once and the leading ten covering around 13%. The receptor comes from a human donor in a cohort sampled during active COVID-19. The V and J genes are TRBV6-7 and TRBJ2-7; no firm D call. TRBV6-7 is annotated as an ORF whose role is uncertain. The sequencing sample was made of peripheral blood. This CDR3 is CASTRQSSYEQYF. CDR3 in DNA: TGTGCCAGCACCCGACAAAGCTCCTACGAGCAGTACTTC.